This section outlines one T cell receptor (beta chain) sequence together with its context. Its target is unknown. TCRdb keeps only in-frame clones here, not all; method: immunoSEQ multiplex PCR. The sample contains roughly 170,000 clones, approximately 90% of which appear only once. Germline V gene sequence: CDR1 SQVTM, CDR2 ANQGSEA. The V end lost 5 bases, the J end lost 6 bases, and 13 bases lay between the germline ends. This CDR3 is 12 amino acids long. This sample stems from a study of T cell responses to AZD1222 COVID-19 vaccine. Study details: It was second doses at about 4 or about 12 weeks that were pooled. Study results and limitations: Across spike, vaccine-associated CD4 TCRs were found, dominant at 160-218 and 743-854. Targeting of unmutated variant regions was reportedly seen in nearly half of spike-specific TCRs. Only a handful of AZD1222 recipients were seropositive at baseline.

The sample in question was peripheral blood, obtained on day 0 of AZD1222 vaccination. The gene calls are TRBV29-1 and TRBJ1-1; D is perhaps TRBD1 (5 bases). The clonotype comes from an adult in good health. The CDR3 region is CSVFDRIAEAFF. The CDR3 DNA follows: TGCAGCGTTTTCGACAGAATCGCTGAAGCTTTCTTT.